The entry below describes one TCR beta chain. The V gene end was trimmed by 1 base and the J gene end by 4 bases; junction bases not matched to a gene: 5. The CDR3 length is 16 residues. Germline CDR1 is KGHSH and CDR2 is LQKENI. From blood CD8+ and CD4+ T cells, the TCR beta chain was sequenced. The sample is drawn from a study of CD8 T cells in Susac syndrome. RNA totalling roughly 0.45 to 1 ug underwent reverse transcription with random hexamers. TCRdb called the immunoSEQ multiplex PCR reads again in MiXCR, with one record for every CDR3 protein. The repertoire consists of fewer than 200,000 distinct CDR3 sequences, with around 93% occurring once and the leading ten covering 0.1%.

The chain has TRBV18 and TRBJ1-1; 11 nucleotides align to TRBD1. This TCR was sampled from a human donor in good health. The sample comprised CD4+ T cells from PBMCs. The CDR3 protein is CASSPLEGTGGTEAFF. For the CDR3, the DNA is TGTGCCAGCTCACCACTAGAAGGGACAGGGGGCACTGAAGCTTTCTTT.